The 19 T cell receptor beta chains below come from one sample, sequenced in a study of blood T cell repertoires in COVID-19. Sequencing was performed with immunoSEQ multiplex PCR; in TCRdb, only in-frame clones are kept and a portion is missing. The table lists fewer than 250,000 clones, about four fifths of them singletons, with 2.5% to 3% in the top ten. The material sequenced was peripheral blood. Receptors originate from a woman between 40 and 55 years old with active or convalescent COVID-19.

This clone was observed once. This chain connects TRBV6-5 to TRBJ2-1; tentative D call: TRBD2 (7 bases). Per the germline V gene, CDR1 is MNHEY and CDR2 is SVGAGI. The V gene lost 7 bases and the J gene lost 8 bases, with 18 bases spanning the gap. The CDR3 has 14 amino acids. This CDR3 reads CASKEGGGGHEQFF. The CDR3 DNA reads TGTGCCAGCAAGGAGGGAGGGGGGGGGCATGAGCAGTTCTTC.

The chain carries TRBV6-6 and TRBJ1-3; D may be TRBD1 (6 bases). From germline, CDR1 is MNHNY and CDR2 SVGAGI (reference sequence). V shed 5 bases and J shed 0 bases, with 11 bases lying between them. The CDR3 is 15 residues long. The DNA of the CDR3 is TGTGCCAGCAGTACCGGGACAAACTCTGGAAACACCATATATTTT. Its protein is CASSTGTNSGNTIYF.

This rearrangement joins TRBV18 to TRBJ2-3, with unresolved D. Trimming cost V 4 bases and J 6 bases, with 11 bases left between them. This CDR3 is built from 13 residues. Germline CDR1 and CDR2: KGHSH and LQKENI. For the CDR3, the DNA is TGTGCCAGCTCACGAACCGACGGGGATACGCAGTATTTT. Translating gives CASSRTDGDTQYF.

The CDR3 DNA follows: TGTGCCAGCAGCCAATCCACTACCTACGAGCAGTACTTC. Protein product: CASSQSTTYEQYF. The chain has TRBV3-1 (or the pseudogene TRBV3-2) and TRBJ2-7; no firm D call. Per the germline V gene, CDR1 is LGHDT and CDR2 is YNNKEL (reference sequence). The V and J ends lost 2 bases and 2 bases respectively, with 7 bases between them. There are 13 residues in the CDR3.

This clone was recorded once. J is TRBJ2-3 and V is TRBV29-1, with 7 bases identical to TRBD1. Trimming removed 3 bases from V and 1 base from J; junction bases left unmatched: 16. The CDR3 runs to 18 residues. Germline V gives CDR1 SQVTM, CDR2 ANQGSEA. The CDR3 DNA reads TGCAGCGTTGATGGGGGCAGGGGGTTTCTTCGGGGCACAGATACGCAGTATTTT. Its protein is CSVDGGRGFLRGTDTQYF.

This clone was seen more than once but under ten times. The chain couples TRBV29-1 to TRBJ2-7; 10 bases line up with TRBD1. There are 15 residues in the CDR3. V shed 2 bases and J 2 bases; nucleotides not matched to a gene: 6. The germline V gene has CDR1 SQVTM and CDR2 ANQGSEA. CDR3 region: CSVEQRDRGTYEQYF. CDR3 DNA sequence: TGCAGCGTTGAACAAAGGGACAGGGGAACCTACGAGCAGTACTTC.

This chain connects TRBV7-9 to TRBJ1-3; 9 bases fit TRBD1. Germline V gene sequence: CDR1 SEHNR, CDR2 FQNEAQ (reference sequence). This CDR3 contains 16 residues. V trimming: 5 bases; J trimming: 2 bases; junction bases outside the gene matches: 7. The chain's CDR3 is CASSLRDREPGNTIYF. For the CDR3, the DNA is TGTGCCAGCAGCCTGAGGGACAGGGAACCTGGAAACACCATATATTTT.

This chain joins TRBV28 and TRBJ2-2; TRBD1 matches 9 bases. CDR3 size: 15 residues. Trimming at V came to 6 bases and at J to 5 bases, leaving 7 bases not matched to a gene. The germline V gene encodes CDR1 MDHEN and CDR2 SYDVKM. The CDR3 here is CASSLPGTGTGELFF. CDR3 bases: TGTGCCAGCAGCCTTCCCGGGACAGGGACCGGGGAGCTGTTTTTT.

The gene calls are TRBV5-1 and TRBJ2-1; a possible D gene is TRBD1 (6 bases). Between the trimmed V and J ends, which lost 4 bases and 0 bases, there was a span of 11 bases. CDR1 SGHRS and CDR2 YFSETQ come from the germline V gene. The CDR3 covers 15 residues. The CDR3 bases are TGCGCCAGCAGCAGGCAGGGGAGCTCCTACAATGAGCAGTTCTTC. Amino acids: CASSRQGSSYNEQFF. Full variable domain (missing parts from reference TRBV5-1 and TRBJ2-1): KAGVTQTPRYLIKTRGQQVTLSCSPISGHRSVSWYQQTPGQGLQFLFEYFSETQRNKGNFPGRFSGRQFSNSRSEMNVSTLELGDSALYLCASSRQGSSYNEQFFGPGTRLTVL.

This chain links TRBV11-3 with TRBJ2-5; a weak D match, TRBD1 (7 bases). The V end was cut by 5 bases, the J end by 5 bases, with 21 bases between. This CDR3 spans 16 amino acids. Per germline, CDR1 SGHNT and CDR2 YENEEA. CDR3 protein: CASSTGAGHSRETQYF. CDR3 sequence (DNA): TGTGCCAGCAGCACAGGGGCGGGACACTCTCGGGAGACCCAGTACTTC.

This sequence joins TRBV14 and TRBJ1-5, with D possibly being TRBD1 (6 bases). The CDR3 has 13 residues. Germline V gene data show CDR1 as SGHDN and CDR2 as FVKESK. The ends were cut back, 4 bases at V and 7 bases at J, with 11 bases in the middle. The CDR3 sequence: CASSLMTGQPQHF. The DNA for the CDR3 is TGTGCCAGCAGCCTAATGACAGGACAGCCCCAGCATTTT.

The chain carries TRBV11-3 and TRBJ2-7, with D possibly being TRBD1 (5 bases). Germline CDR1 is SGHNT and CDR2 is YENEEA. V was cut by 3 bases and J by 3 bases, with 6 bases left in between. The CDR3 extends over 12 amino acids. CDR3 nucleotides: TGTGCCAGCAGCTTCAGGGACTACGAGCAGTACTTC. It codes for CASSFRDYEQYF.

CDR3 in amino acids: CASSPSGGNTGELFF. The CDR3 nucleotides are TGTGCCAGCTCACCGAGCGGAGGGAACACCGGGGAGCTGTTTTTT. The J gene is TRBJ2-2, the V gene TRBV18, with D maybe TRBD2 (5 bases). V lost 3 bases and J lost 1, with 9 bases in between. The germline gives CDR1 KGHSH, CDR2 LQKENI. The CDR3 sequence is 15 residues long.

CDR3 in amino acids: CASSMGARDTEAFF. CDR3 bases: TGTGCCAGTAGTATGGGGGCCCGGGACACTGAAGCTTTCTTT. This chain connects TRBV19 to TRBJ1-1, with D possibly TRBD1 on 6 matching bases. CDR3 length: 14 amino acids. Trimming cost V 3 bases and J 3 bases, with 11 bases left between them. From germline, CDR1 is LNHDA and CDR2 SQIVND (reference sequence).

The chain has TRBV18 and TRBJ2-7; D is unresolved. Germline CDR1 and CDR2: KGHSH and LQKENI. V was pared by 2 bases and J by 6 bases, with 8 bases between. The CDR3 runs to 12 residues. This CDR3 is CASSPAGTEQYF. CDR3 sequence (DNA): TGTGCCAGCTCACCAGCAGGTACCGAGCAGTACTTC.

The V gene is TRBV7-3, the J gene TRBJ2-3; TRBD2 matches 7 bases. CDR1 is SGHTA and CDR2 is FQGTGA in the germline V gene. This CDR3 has 16 residues. With 5 bases clipped from V and 3 bases from J, the junction kept 11 bases outside the gene matches. The CDR3 coding sequence is TGTGCCAGCAGCGCCAGGACTAGAGTCTCTACAGATACGCAGTATTTT. Amino acid sequence: CASSARTRVSTDTQYF.

The chain recombines TRBV2 with TRBJ2-3, with D possibly TRBD1 on 7 matching bases. Trimming removed 6 bases from V and 6 bases from J, with 16 bases in between. CDR3 length: 14 amino acids. Germline CDR1 reads SNHLY; CDR2 reads FYNNEI. The CDR3 DNA reads TGTGCCAGCAGCGGTCAGGGGGGAATGGATACGCAGTATTTT. Encoded protein: CASSGQGGMDTQYF.

The rearrangement links TRBV6-5 to TRBJ1-4; D is possibly TRBD1 (6 bases). Germline loops: CDR1 MNHEY, CDR2 SVGAGI. The V and J ends lost 5 bases and 4 bases respectively, with 11 bases between them. The CDR3 totals 14 residues. The CDR3 loop reads CASSRTVHNEKLFF. CDR3 DNA sequence: TGTGCCAGCAGTCGGACAGTCCATAATGAAAAACTGTTTTTT.

The CDR3 nucleotides read TGTGCCAGCAGCTCACAAGAGACCCAGTACTTC. It codes for CASSSQETQYF. V and J are TRBV5-4 and TRBJ2-5; unclear D gene. The germline gives CDR1 SGHNT, CDR2 YYREEE (reference sequence). Trimming removed 3 bases at V and 2 bases at J, with 2 bases between. The CDR3 has 11 amino acids.